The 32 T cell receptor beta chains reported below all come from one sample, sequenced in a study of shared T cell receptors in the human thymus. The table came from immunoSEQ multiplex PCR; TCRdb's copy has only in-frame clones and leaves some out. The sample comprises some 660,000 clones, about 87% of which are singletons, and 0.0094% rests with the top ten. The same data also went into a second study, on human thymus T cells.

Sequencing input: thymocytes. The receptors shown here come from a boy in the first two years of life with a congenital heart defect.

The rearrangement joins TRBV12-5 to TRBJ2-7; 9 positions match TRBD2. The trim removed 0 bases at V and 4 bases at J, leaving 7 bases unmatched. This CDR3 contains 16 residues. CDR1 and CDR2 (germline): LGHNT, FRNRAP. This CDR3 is CASGLVRTSGWYEQYF. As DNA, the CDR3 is TGTGCTAGTGGTTTGGTACGCACTAGCGGGTGGTACGAGCAGTACTTC.

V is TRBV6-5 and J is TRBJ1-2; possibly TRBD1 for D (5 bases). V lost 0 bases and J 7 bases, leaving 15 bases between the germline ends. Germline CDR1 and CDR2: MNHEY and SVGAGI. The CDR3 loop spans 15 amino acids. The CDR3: CASSYSTGTLSGYTF. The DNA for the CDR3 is TGTGCCAGCAGTTACTCGACGGGGACTCTATCTGGCTACACCTTC.

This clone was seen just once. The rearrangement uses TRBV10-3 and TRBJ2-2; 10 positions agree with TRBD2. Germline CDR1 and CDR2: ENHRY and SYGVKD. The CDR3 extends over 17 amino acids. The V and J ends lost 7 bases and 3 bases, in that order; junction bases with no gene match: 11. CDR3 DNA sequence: TGTGCCATCAACCTAGAGAGCGGGGGGGCCGACACCGGGGAGCTGTTTTTT. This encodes CAINLESGGADTGELFF.

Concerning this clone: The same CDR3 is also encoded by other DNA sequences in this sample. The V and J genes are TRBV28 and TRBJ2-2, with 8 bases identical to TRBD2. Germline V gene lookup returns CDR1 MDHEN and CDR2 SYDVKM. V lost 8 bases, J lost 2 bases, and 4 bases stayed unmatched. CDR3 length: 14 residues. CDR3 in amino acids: CASSGRGNTGELFF. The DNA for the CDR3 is TGTGCCAGCTCCGGGAGGGGAAACACCGGGGAGCTGTTTTTT.

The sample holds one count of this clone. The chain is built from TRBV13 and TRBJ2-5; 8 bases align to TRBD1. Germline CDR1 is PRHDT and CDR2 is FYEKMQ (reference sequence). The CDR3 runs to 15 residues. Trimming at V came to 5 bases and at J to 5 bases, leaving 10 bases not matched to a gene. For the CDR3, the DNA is TGTGCCAGCAGCCAAAACAGGGGGTACTGGGAGACCCAGTACTTC. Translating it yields CASSQNRGYWETQYF.

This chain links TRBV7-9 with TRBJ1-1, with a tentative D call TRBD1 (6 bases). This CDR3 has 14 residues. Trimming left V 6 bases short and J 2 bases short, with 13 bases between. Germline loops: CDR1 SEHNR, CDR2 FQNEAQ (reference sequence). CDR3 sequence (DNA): TGTGCCAGCAGTCCTCAACAGGGTAACACTGAAGCTTTCTTT. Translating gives CASSPQQGNTEAFF. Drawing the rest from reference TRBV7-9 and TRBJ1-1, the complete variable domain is DTGVSQNPRHKITKRGQNVTFRCDPISEHNRLYWYRQTLGQGPEFLTYFQNEAQLEKSRLLSDRFSAERPKGSFSTLEIQRTEQGDSAMYLCASSPQQGNTEAFFGQGTRLTVV.

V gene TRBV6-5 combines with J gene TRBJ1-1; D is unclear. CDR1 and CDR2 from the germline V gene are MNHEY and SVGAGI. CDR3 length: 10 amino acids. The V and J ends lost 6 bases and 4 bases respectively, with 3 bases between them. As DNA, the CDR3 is TGTGCCAGCAGCGGCACTGAAGCTTTCTTT. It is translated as CASSGTEAFF.

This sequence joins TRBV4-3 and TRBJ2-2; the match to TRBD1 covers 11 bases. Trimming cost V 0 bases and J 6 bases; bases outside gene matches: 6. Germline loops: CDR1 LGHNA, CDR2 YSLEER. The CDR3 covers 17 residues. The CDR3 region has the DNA TGCGCCAGCAGCCAAGATCAGTGGACAGGGGGCCCCGGGGAGCTGTTTTTT. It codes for CASSQDQWTGGPGELFF.

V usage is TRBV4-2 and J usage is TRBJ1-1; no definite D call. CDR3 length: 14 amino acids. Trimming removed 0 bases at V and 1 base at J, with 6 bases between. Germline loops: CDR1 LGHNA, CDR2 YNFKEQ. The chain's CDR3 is CASSQDRTNTEAFF. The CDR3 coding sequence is TGTGCCAGCAGCCAAGACAGAACGAACACTGAAGCTTTCTTT.

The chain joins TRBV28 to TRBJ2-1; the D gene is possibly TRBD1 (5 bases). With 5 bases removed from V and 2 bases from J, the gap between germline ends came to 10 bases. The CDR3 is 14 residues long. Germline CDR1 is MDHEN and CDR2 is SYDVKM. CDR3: CASSLQAPYNEQFF. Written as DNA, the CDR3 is TGTGCCAGCAGTCTACAGGCGCCCTACAATGAGCAGTTCTTC.

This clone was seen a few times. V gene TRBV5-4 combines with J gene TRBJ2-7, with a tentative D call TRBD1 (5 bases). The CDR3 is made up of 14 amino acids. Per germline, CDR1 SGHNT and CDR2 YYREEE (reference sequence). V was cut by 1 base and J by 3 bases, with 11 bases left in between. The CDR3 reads CASSLQGTLYEQYF. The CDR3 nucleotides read TGTGCCAGCAGCTTGCAGGGCACACTCTACGAGCAGTACTTC. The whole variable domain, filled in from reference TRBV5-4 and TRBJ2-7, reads ETGVTQSPTHLIKTRGQQVTLRCSSQSGHNTVSWYQQALGQGPQFIFQYYREEENGRGNFPPRFSGLQFPNYSSELNVNALELDDSALYLCASSLQGTLYEQYFGPGTRLTVT.

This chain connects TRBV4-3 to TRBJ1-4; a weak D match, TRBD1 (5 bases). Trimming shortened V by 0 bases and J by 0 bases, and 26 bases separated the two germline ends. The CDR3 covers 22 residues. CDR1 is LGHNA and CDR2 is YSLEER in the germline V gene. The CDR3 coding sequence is TGCGCCAGCAGCCAAGAATCACGCAGGGAGGACCGCATTACAACAACTAATGAAAAACTGTTTTTT. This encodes CASSQESRREDRITTTNEKLFF.

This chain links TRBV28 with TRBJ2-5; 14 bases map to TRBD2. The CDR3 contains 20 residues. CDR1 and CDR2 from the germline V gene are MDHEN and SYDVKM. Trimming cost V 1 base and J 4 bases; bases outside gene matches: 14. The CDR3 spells CASSLSPLPGLAGAGETQYF. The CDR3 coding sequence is TGTGCCAGCAGTTTATCACCCCTCCCGGGACTAGCGGGAGCGGGAGAGACCCAGTACTTC.

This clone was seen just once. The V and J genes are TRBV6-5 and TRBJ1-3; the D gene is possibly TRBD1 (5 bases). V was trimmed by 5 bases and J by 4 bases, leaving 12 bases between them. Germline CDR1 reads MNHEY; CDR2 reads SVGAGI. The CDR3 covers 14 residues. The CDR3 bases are TGTGCCAGCAGTGCAAAAGGGGCCGGAAACACCATATATTTT. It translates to CASSAKGAGNTIYF.

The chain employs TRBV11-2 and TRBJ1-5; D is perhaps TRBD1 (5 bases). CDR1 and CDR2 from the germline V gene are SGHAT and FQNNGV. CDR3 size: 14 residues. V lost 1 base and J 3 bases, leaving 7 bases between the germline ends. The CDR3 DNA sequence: TGTGCCAGCAGCTTAGGACAGAACAATCAGCCCCAGCATTTT. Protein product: CASSLGQNNQPQHF.

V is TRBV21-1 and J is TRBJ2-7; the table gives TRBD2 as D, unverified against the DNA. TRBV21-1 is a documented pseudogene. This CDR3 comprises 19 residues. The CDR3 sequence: CASSAKDGLYKNIRYEQYF. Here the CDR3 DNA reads TGTGCCAGCAGCGCTAAAGATGGACTGTACAAGAACATACGATACGAGCAGTACTTC.

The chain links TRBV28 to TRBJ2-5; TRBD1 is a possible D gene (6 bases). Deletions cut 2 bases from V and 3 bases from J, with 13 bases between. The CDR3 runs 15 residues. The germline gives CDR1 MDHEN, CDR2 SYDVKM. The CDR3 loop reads CASSLMGDKKETQYF. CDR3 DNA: TGTGCCAGCAGTTTAATGGGGGACAAAAAAGAGACCCAGTACTTC.

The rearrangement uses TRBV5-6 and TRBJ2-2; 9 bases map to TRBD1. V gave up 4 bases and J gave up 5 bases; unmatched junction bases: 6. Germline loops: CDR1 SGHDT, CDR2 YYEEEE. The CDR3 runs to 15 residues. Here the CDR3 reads CASSPDRGWTGELFF. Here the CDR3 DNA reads TGTGCCAGCAGCCCTGACAGGGGGTGGACCGGGGAGCTGTTTTTT.

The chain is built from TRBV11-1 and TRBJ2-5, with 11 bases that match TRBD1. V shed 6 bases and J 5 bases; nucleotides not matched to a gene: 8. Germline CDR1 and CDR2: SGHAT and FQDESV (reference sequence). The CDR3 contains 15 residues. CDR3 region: CASRGTGGLWETQYF. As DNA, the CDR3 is TGTGCCAGCAGGGGGACAGGGGGATTATGGGAGACCCAGTACTTC.

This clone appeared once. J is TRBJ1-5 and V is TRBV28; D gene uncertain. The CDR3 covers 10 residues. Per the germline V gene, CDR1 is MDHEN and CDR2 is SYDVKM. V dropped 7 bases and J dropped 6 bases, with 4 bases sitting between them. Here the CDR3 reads CASNTQPQHF. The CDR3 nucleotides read TGTGCCAGCAACACTCAGCCCCAGCATTTT.

The CDR3 loop reads CAISETTPDTQYF. The CDR3 bases are TGTGCCATCAGTGAGACGACTCCAGATACGCAGTATTTT. V is TRBV10-3 and J is TRBJ2-3; the D is unclear. This CDR3 region has 13 residues. V dropped 2 bases and J dropped 4 bases, with 7 bases sitting between them. The germline V gene has CDR1 ENHRY and CDR2 SYGVKD.

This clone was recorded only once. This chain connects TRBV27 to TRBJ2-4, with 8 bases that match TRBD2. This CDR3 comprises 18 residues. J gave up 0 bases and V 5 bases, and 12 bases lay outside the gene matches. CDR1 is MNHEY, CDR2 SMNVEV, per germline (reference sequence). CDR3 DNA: TGTGCCAGCAGTCCAGCGGGGGACCTTCCCCTAGCCAAAAACATTCAGTACTTC. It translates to CASSPAGDLPLAKNIQYF.

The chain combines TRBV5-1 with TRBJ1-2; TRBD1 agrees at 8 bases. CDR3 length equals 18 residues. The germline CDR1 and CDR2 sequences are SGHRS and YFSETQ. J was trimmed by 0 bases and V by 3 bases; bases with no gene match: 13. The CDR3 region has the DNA TGCGCCAGCAGCTGGAAAACAGGGGGTACCGACGCTAACTATGGCTACACCTTC. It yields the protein CASSWKTGGTDANYGYTF. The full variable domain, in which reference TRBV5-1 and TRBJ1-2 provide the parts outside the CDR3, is KAGVTQTPRYLIKTRGQQVTLSCSPISGHRSVSWYQQTPGQGLQFLFEYFSETQRNKGNFPGRFSGRQFSNSRSEMNVSTLELGDSALYLCASSWKTGGTDANYGYTFGSGTRLTVV.

This CDR3 reads CASSPDNPNQPQHF. The CDR3 nucleotides read TGCGCCAGCAGCCCCGACAACCCCAATCAGCCCCAGCATTTT. V and J are TRBV5-1 and TRBJ1-5; D call uncertain. The V gene's germline CDR1 is SGHRS and CDR2 YFSETQ. CDR3 length: 14 amino acids. Trimming left V 4 bases short and J 3 bases short, with 11 bases between.

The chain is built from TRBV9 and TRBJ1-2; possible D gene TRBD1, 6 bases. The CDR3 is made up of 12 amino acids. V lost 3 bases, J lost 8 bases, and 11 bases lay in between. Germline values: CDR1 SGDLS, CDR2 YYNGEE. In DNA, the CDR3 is TGTGCCAGCAGCGGACAGGCGCGGGGCTACACCTTC. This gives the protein CASSGQARGYTF.

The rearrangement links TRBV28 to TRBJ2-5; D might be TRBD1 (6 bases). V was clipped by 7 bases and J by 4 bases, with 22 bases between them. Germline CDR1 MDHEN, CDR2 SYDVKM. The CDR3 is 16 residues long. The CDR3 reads CASKKTGGLVGETQYF. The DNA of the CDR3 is TGTGCCAGCAAAAAGACAGGCGGCTTAGTTGGAGAGACCCAGTACTTC.

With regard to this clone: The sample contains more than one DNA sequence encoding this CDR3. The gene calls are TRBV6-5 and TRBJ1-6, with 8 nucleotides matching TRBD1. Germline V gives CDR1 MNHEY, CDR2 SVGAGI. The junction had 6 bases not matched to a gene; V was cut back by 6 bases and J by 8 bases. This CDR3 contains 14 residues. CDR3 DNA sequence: TGTGCCAGCAGGAAACAGGGGGAGTATTCACCCCTCCACTTT. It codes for CASRKQGEYSPLHF.

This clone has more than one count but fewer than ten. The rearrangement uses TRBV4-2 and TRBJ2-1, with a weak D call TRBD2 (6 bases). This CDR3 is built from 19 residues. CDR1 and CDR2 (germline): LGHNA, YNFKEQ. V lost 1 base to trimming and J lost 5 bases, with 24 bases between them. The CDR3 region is CASSQGVLAWRGLNNEQFF. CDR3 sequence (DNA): TGTGCCAGCAGCCAAGGGGTTCTGGCTTGGCGGGGACTCAACAATGAGCAGTTCTTC.

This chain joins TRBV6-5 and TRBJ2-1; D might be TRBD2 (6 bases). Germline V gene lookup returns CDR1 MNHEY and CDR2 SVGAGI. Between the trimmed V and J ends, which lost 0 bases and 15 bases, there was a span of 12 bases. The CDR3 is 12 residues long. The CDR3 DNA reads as TGTGCCAGCAGTTACTCGGTGGGACTCCTGTTCTTC. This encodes CASSYSVGLLFF.

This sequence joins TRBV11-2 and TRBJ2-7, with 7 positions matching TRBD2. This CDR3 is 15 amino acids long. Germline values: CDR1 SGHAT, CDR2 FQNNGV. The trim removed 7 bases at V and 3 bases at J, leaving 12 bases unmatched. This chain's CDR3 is CASNHLRGTGYEQYF. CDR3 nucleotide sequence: TGTGCCAGCAACCATCTGCGGGGGACGGGCTACGAGCAGTACTTC.

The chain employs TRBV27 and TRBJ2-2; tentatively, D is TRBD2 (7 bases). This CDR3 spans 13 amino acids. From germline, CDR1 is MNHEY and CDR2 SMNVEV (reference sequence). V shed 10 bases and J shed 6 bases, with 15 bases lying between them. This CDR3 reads CATGWRGPGELFF. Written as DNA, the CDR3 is TGTGCCACCGGGTGGCGGGGGCCCGGGGAGCTGTTTTTT.

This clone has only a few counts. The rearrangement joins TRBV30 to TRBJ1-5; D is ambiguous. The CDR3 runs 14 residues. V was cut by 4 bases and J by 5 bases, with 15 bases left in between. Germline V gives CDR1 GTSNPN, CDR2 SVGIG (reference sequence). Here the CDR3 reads CAWKEGGKDQPQHF. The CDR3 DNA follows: TGTGCCTGGAAGGAAGGAGGGAAGGATCAGCCCCAGCATTTT.